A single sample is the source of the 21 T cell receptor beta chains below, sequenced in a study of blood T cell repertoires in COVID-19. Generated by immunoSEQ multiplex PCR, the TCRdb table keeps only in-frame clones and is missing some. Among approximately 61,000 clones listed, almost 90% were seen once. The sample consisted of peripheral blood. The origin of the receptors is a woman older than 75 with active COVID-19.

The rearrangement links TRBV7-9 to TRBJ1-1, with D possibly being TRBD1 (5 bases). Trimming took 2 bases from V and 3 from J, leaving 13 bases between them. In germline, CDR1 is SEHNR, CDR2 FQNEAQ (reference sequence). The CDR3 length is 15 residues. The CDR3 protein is CASSLSGGGHTEAFF. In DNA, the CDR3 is TGTGCCAGCAGCTTAAGTGGGGGAGGTCACACTGAAGCTTTCTTT.

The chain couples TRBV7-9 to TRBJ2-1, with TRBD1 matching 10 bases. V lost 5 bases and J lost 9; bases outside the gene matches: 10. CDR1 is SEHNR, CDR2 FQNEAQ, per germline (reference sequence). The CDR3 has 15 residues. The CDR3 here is CASSQPPGQGFEQFF. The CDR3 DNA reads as TGTGCCAGCAGCCAACCGCCGGGACAGGGGTTTGAGCAGTTCTTC.

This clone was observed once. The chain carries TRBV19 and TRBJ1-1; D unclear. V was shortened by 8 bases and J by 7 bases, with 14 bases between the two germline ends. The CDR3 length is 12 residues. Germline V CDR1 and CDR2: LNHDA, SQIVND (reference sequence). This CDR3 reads CASRTRGVEAFF. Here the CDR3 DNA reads TGTGCCAGTCGAACCCGGGGAGTTGAAGCTTTCTTT.

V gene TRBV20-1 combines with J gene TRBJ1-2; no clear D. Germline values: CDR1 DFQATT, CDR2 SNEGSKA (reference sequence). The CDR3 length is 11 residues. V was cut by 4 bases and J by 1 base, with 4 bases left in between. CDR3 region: CSATSNYGYTF. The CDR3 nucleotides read TGCAGTGCTACTAGTAACTATGGCTACACCTTC.

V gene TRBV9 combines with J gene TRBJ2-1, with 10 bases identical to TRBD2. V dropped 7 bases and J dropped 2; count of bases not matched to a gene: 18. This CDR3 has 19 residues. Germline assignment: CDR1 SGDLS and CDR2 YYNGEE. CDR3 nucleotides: TGTGCCAGCGCTCAGTCGCCTAGCGGGGGAGCCCCTACCTACAATGAGCAGTTCTTC. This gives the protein CASAQSPSGGAPTYNEQFF. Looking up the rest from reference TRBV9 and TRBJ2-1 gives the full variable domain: DSGVTQTPKHLITATGQRVTLRCSPRSGDLSVYWYQQSLDQGLQFLIQYYNGEERAKGNILERFSAQQFPDLHSELNLSSLELGDSALYFCASAQSPSGGAPTYNEQFFGPGTRLTVL.

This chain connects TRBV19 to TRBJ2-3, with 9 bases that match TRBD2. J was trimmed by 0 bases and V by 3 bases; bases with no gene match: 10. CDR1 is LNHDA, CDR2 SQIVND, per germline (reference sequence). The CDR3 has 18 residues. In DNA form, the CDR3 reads TGTGCCAGTAGTATCATCAGCGGGGGGCGCCTTAGCACAGATACGCAGTATTTT. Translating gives CASSIISGGRLSTDTQYF. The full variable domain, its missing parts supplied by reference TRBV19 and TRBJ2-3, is DGGITQSPKYLFRKEGQNVTLSCEQNLNHDAMYWYRQDPGQGLRLIYYSQIVNDFQKGDIAEGYSVSREKKESFPLTVTSAQKNPTAFYLCASSIISGGRLSTDTQYFGPGTRLTVL.

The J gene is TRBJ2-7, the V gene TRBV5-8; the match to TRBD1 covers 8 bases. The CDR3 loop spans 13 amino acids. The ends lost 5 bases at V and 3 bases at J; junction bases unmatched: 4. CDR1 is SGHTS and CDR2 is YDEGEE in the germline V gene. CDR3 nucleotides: TGTGCCAGCAGTCGGGACAGGATCTACGAGCAGTACTTC. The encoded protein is CASSRDRIYEQYF.

As DNA, the CDR3 is TGTGCCAGCACGAGGGCTAGCGGGGAGGCAGATACGCAGTATTTT. Translating gives CASTRASGEADTQYF. This rearrangement joins TRBV9 to TRBJ2-3; 9 bases align to TRBD2. This CDR3 has 15 amino acids. With 6 bases clipped from V and 4 bases from J, the junction kept 9 bases outside the gene matches. The V gene's germline CDR1 is SGDLS and CDR2 YYNGEE.

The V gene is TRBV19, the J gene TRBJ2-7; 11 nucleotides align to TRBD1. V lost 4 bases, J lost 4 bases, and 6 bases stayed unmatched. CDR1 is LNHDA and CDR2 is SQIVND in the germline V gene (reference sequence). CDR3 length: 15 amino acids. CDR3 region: CASSTAGTGGYEQYF. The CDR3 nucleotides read TGTGCCAGTAGTACCGCCGGGACAGGGGGTTACGAGCAGTACTTC.

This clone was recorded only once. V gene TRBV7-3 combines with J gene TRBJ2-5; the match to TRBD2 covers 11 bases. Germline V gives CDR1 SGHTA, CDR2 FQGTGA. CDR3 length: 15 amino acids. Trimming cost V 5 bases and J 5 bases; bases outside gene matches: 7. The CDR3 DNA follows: TGTGCCAGCAGCCCTTCACTAGCGGGGGTGGAGACCCAGTACTTC. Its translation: CASSPSLAGVETQYF.

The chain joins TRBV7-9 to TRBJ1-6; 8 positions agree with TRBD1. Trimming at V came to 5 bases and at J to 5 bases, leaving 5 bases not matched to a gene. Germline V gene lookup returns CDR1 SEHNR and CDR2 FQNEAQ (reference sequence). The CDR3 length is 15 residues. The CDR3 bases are TGTGCCAGCAGCCCGGGGACAGGCGATAATTCACCCCTCCACTTT. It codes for CASSPGTGDNSPLHF.

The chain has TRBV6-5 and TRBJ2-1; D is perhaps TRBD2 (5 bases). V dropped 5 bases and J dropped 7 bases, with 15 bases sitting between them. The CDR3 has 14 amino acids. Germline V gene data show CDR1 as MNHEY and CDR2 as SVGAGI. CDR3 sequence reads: CASSLDLADNEQFF. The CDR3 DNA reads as TGTGCCAGCAGTCTGGACTTGGCAGATAATGAGCAGTTCTTC.

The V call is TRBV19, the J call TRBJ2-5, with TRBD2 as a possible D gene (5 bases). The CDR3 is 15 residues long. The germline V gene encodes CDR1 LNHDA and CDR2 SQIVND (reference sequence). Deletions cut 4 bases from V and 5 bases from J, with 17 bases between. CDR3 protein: CASSTVGLAVETQYF. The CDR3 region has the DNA TGTGCCAGTAGTACAGTAGGGCTAGCCGTCGAGACCCAGTACTTC.

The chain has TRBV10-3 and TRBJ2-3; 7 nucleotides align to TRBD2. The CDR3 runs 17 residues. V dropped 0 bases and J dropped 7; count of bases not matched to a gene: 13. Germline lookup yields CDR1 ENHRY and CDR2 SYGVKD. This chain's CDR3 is CAISESSTSWVGNTQYF. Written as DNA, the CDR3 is TGTGCCATCAGTGAGTCATCGACTAGCTGGGTGGGAAATACGCAGTATTTT.

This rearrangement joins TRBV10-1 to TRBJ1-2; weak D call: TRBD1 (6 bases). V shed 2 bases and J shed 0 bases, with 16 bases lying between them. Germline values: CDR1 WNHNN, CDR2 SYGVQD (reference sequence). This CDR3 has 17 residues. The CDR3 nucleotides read TGCGCCAGCAGTGAGCCGCCCCGGACAGCTTCTAACTATGGCTACACCTTC. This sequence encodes CASSEPPRTASNYGYTF.

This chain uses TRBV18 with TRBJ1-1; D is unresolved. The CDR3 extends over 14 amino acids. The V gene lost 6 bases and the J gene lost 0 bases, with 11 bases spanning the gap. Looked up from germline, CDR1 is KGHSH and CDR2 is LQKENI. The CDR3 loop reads CASSPPGLNTEAFF. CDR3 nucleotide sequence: TGTGCCAGCTCGCCTCCAGGTCTGAACACTGAAGCTTTCTTT.

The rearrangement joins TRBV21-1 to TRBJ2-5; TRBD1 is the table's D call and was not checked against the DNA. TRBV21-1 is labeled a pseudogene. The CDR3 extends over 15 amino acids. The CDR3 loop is CASSYRDTRTETQYF. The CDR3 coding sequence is TGTGCCAGCAGCTACCGGGACACCAGGACAGAGACCCAGTACTTC.

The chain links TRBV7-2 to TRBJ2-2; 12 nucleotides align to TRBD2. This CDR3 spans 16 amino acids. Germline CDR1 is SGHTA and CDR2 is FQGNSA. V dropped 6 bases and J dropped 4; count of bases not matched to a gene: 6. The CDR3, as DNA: TGTGCCAGCAGTTCTAGCGGGGGGGTGACCACCGGGGAGCTGTTTTTT. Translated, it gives CASSSSGGVTTGELFF.

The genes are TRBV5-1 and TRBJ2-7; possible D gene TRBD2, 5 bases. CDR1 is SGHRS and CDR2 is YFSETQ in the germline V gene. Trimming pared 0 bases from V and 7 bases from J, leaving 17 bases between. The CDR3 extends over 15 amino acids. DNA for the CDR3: TGCGCCAGCAGCTTGGGAGTGGTAGACTCGGGGGAGCAGTACTTC. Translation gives CASSLGVVDSGEQYF.

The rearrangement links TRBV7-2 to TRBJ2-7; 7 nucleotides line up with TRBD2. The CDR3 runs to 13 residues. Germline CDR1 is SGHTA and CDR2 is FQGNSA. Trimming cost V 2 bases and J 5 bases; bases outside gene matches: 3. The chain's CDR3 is CASSLQGRDEQYF. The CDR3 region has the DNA TGTGCCAGCAGCTTACAAGGGAGGGACGAGCAGTACTTC.

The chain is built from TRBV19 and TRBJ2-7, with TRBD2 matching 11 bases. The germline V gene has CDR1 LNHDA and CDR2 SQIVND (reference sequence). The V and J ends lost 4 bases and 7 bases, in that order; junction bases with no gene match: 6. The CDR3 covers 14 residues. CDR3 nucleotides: TGTGCCAGTAGTACCACTAGCGGGGGAGCTGAGCAGTACTTC. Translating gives CASSTTSGGAEQYF.